This TCR beta chain appears in the sequencing data of a study of T cell responses to AZD1222 COVID-19 vaccine. Points from the study as a whole: Of spike-specific TCRs, nearly half reportedly target regions left unmutated in variants. Two AZD1222 doses significantly raised spike-specific TCR breadth and depth over controls.

Comment on this clone: Its antigen is still unknown.

Sequenced by immunoSEQ multiplex PCR; TCRdb stores in-frame clones only, minus some. The sample shows about 130,000 clones, 91% of them seen only once. This TCR was recovered from an adult in good health. Sample: peripheral blood, taken on day 0 of AZD1222 vaccination.

The chain's CDR3 is CASSYVAIYEQYF. The CDR3 bases are TGTGCCAGCAGTTATGTAGCGATCTACGAGCAGTACTTC. V gene TRBV6-2 or TRBV6-3 combines with J gene TRBJ2-7; perhaps TRBD2 as D (5 bases). Germline CDR1 and CDR2: MNHEY and SVGEGT. This CDR3 spans 13 amino acids. Trimming shortened V by 3 bases and J by 3 bases, and 9 bases separated the two germline ends.